These 32 T cell receptor beta chains were sequenced from one sample in a study of quantifying T cell responses using KT2 cells. Study overall: TCR alpha and beta constant-region primers primed reverse transcription of RNA.

Each cDNA got a UMI-containing oligo ligated at its 3' end. First-round PCR used roughly 4 cycles and beta primers RC1.1 and RC1.2 covering TRBC1 and TRBC2. Each CDR3 protein gets one entry after TCRdb re-called the UMI-ligation and nested PCR reads with MiXCR. Of about 53,000 distinct CDR3 sequences listed, around an eighth are singletons. The sequencing input was PBMCs spiked with cells of the T cell clone KT2. These receptors were collected from a human donor.

This chain links TRBV6-6 with TRBJ1-1, with 11 bases fitting TRBD1. After removal of 5 bases from V and 3 bases from J, the junction contained 8 bases not matched to a gene. Germline assignment: CDR1 MNHNY and CDR2 SVGAGI (reference sequence). This CDR3 region has 16 residues. The CDR3 protein is CASSGTGGPEDTEAFF. DNA of the CDR3: TGTGCCAGCAGTGGGACAGGGGGTCCTGAGGACACTGAAGCTTTCTTT.

The genes are TRBV20-1 and TRBJ2-3; a weak D match, TRBD2 (5 bases). CDR3 length equals 14 residues. Between the trimmed V and J ends, which lost 3 bases and 5 bases, there was a span of 15 bases. The germline CDR1 and CDR2 sequences are DFQATT and SNEGSKA (reference sequence). The CDR3 sequence is CSASVPGVGDTQYF. CDR3 coding DNA: TGCAGTGCTAGTGTCCCCGGGGTGGGAGATACGCAGTATTTT.

The CDR3 protein is CSAYRDRTTQPQHF. The CDR3 coding sequence is TGCAGCGCTTACCGGGACAGGACCACCCAGCCCCAGCATTTT. The chain joins TRBV29-1 to TRBJ1-5; 8 bases align to TRBD1. The germline CDR1 and CDR2 sequences are SQVTM and ANQGSEA. V was pared by 7 bases and J by 7 bases, with 12 bases of the junction left unmatched. The CDR3 sequence is 14 residues long. The variable domain in full, with the rest retrieved from reference TRBV29-1 and TRBJ1-5, is SAVISQKPSRDICQRGTSLTIQCQVDSQVTMMFWYRQQPGQSLTLIATANQGSEATYESGFVIDKFPISRPNLTFSTLTVSNMSPEDSSIYLCSAYRDRTTQPQHFGDGTRLSIL.

This clonotype occurred a few times. The rearrangement joins TRBV6-4 to TRBJ1-6; tentative D call: TRBD1 (5 bases). Germline V gene sequence: CDR1 MRHNA, CDR2 SNTAGT. This CDR3 spans 15 amino acids. With 6 bases removed from V and 7 bases from J, the gap between germline ends came to 16 bases. CDR3 sequence reads: CASSPVGGRNSPLHF. Here the CDR3 DNA reads TGTGCCAGCAGCCCCGTCGGGGGGAGGAATTCACCCCTCCACTTT.

The V call is TRBV24-1, the J call TRBJ1-1; weak D call: TRBD1 (5 bases). V gave up 1 base and J gave up 4 bases, with 9 bases separating them. This CDR3 is 14 amino acids long. Germline V gives CDR1 KGHDR, CDR2 SFDVKD. CDR3: CATSDFRGGTEAFF. CDR3 DNA: TGTGCCACCAGTGATTTCCGGGGGGGCACTGAAGCTTTCTTT.

This chain links TRBV7-2 with TRBJ2-7; D not resolved. Germline values: CDR1 SGHTA, CDR2 FQGNSA. The CDR3 has 12 residues. Trimming removed 4 bases from V and 7 bases from J, with 11 bases in between. This CDR3 reads CASSYLGGEQYF. The DNA of the CDR3 is TGTGCCAGCAGCTATCTGGGTGGGGAGCAGTACTTC.

V is TRBV6-1 and J is TRBJ2-7; D is perhaps TRBD1 (6 bases). The CDR3 is 14 residues long. Trimming removed 5 bases at V and 3 bases at J, with 14 bases between. Per the germline V gene, CDR1 is MNHNS and CDR2 is SASEGT. The CDR3 protein is CASSRDQGGYEQYF. The CDR3, as DNA: TGTGCCAGCAGTCGAGATCAAGGGGGCTACGAGCAGTACTTC.

This clonotype was seen at least ten times. This chain connects TRBV29-1 to TRBJ2-1; 8 bases are a match to TRBD1. Germline V gene data show CDR1 as SQVTM and CDR2 as ANQGSEA. This CDR3 has 15 residues. The trim removed 6 bases at V and 9 bases at J, leaving 16 bases unmatched. The CDR3 DNA reads as TGCAGCGTCGGAGAGACCGGGACAGGTCACGTTGAGCAGTTCTTC. Protein product: CSVGETGTGHVEQFF.

This sequence joins TRBV4-2 and TRBJ1-2; D unclear. The CDR3 is 16 amino acids. V was shortened by 0 bases and J by 4 bases, with 15 bases between the two germline ends. Per germline, CDR1 LGHNA and CDR2 YNFKEQ. The CDR3 region has the DNA TGTGCCAGCAGCCAAGAGGTGGGCTCCTCATTCTATGGCTACACCTTC. Translating it yields CASSQEVGSSFYGYTF.

The chain joins TRBV2 to TRBJ2-1, with D possibly being TRBD1 or TRBD2 (5 bases each). V shed 6 bases and J shed 0 bases, with 12 bases lying between them. Per the germline V gene, CDR1 is SNHLY and CDR2 is FYNNEI. CDR3 length equals 15 residues. In DNA, the CDR3 is TGTGCCAGCAGACGGGACCGAAACTCCTACAATGAGCAGTTCTTC. Translated: CASRRDRNSYNEQFF. Full variable domain (remainder filled in from reference TRBV2 and TRBJ2-1): EPEVTQTPSHQVTQMGQEVILRCVPISNHLYFYWYRQILGQKVEFLVSFYNNEISEKSEIFDDQFSVERPDGSNFTLKIRSTKLEDSAMYFCASRRDRNSYNEQFFGPGTRLTVL.

This rearrangement joins TRBV3-1 to TRBJ2-7; no clear D. Germline CDR1 LGHDT, CDR2 YNNKEL (reference sequence). The CDR3 runs to 14 residues. Trimming removed 1 base at V and 3 bases at J, with 10 bases between. Here the CDR3 DNA reads TGTGCCAGCAGCCAAGGCGTCAGAAACTACGAGCAGTACTTC. This gives the protein CASSQGVRNYEQYF.

Many counts were recorded for this clonotype. The chain carries TRBV30 and TRBJ2-1, with TRBD2 matching over 8 bases. J gave up 6 bases and V 3 bases, and 7 bases lay outside the gene matches. The CDR3 runs to 14 residues. Germline CDR1 is GTSNPN and CDR2 is SVGIG (reference sequence). The CDR3 DNA follows: TGTGCCTGGAGCCCCGGGACTAGTATCAATGAGCAGTTCTTC. Residues: CAWSPGTSINEQFF.

This clonotype came up many times. The rearrangement joins TRBV6-2 or TRBV6-3 to TRBJ2-3, with 10 bases matching TRBD2. Germline V gene sequence: CDR1 MNHEY, CDR2 SVGEGT. This CDR3 comprises 15 residues. The trim removed 5 bases at V and 0 bases at J, leaving 2 bases unmatched. CDR3 nucleotide sequence: TGTGCCAGCAGTCCGACTAGCGGGAGCACAGATACGCAGTATTTT. It specifies CASSPTSGSTDTQYF.

This clonotype showed up many times. This rearrangement joins TRBV24-1 to TRBJ2-3; D is unresolved. This CDR3 comprises 13 residues. Trimming removed 3 bases from V and 6 bases from J, with 9 bases in between. Germline V CDR1 and CDR2: KGHDR, SFDVKD. CDR3 residues: CATSDPAMDTQYF. CDR3 bases: TGTGCCACCAGTGATCCTGCAATGGATACGCAGTATTTT.

The J gene is TRBJ1-5, the V gene TRBV4-1, with D unclear. CDR1 and CDR2 from the germline V gene are MGHRA and YSYEKL. This CDR3 comprises 18 residues. V was pared by 10 bases and J by 0 bases, with 25 bases between. CDR3 DNA: TGCGCCACAGCTAGCAGATGGCAGTACCCCAATAGCAATCAGCCCCAGCATTTT. Translating it yields CATASRWQYPNSNQPQHF.

This chain uses TRBV2 with TRBJ1-1, with TRBD1 as a possible D gene (6 bases). Trimming removed 6 bases from V and 1 base from J, with 15 bases in between. Germline-derived CDR1 and CDR2 are SNHLY and FYNNEI. This CDR3 is built from 15 residues. The CDR3 DNA is TGTGCCAGCAGGGTTAGGGACAATAGGAACACTGAAGCTTTCTTT. Its protein product is CASRVRDNRNTEAFF.

The chain uses TRBV6-5 and TRBJ1-2; D possibly corresponds to TRBD1 (5 bases). The length of the CDR3 is 15 residues. Per the germline V gene, CDR1 is MNHEY and CDR2 is SVGAGI. V was clipped by 5 bases and J by 2 bases, with 15 bases between them. CDR3: CASSMDPAGNYGYTF. CDR3 sequence (DNA): TGTGCCAGCAGTATGGACCCCGCAGGGAACTATGGCTACACCTTC.

There are a few counts of this clonotype. The V call is TRBV11-2, the J call TRBJ2-3, with D uncertain. V dropped 0 bases and J dropped 4 bases, with 17 bases sitting between them. CDR1 is SGHAT and CDR2 is FQNNGV in the germline V gene. The CDR3 is 17 amino acids. The CDR3 loop reads CASSLDPGSLPSDTQYF. The CDR3 DNA sequence: TGTGCCAGCAGCTTAGATCCGGGCAGCCTCCCCTCAGATACGCAGTATTTT.

This clonotype was counted a few times. The rearrangement uses TRBV29-1 and TRBJ2-7; D unresolved. The germline CDR1 and CDR2 sequences are SQVTM and ANQGSEA. CDR3 length: 14 residues. Trimming took 4 bases from V and 2 from J, leaving 15 bases between them. This CDR3 reads CSVVGLQETYEQYF. CDR3 coding DNA: TGCAGCGTTGTTGGTTTGCAGGAGACCTACGAGCAGTACTTC.

The sample holds a few counts of this clonotype. This sequence joins TRBV5-1 and TRBJ1-2; maybe TRBD1 (5 bases). CDR1 is SGHRS and CDR2 is YFSETQ in the germline V gene. V lost 0 bases and J 5 bases, leaving 11 bases between the germline ends. The CDR3 covers 14 residues. This chain's CDR3 is CASSLDYGAYGYTF. CDR3 nucleotide sequence: TGCGCCAGCAGCTTGGACTATGGGGCTTATGGCTACACCTTC.

The rearrangement joins TRBV14 to TRBJ2-7; TRBD1 matches 7 bases. The CDR3 is 14 amino acids. The J segment lost 1 base and the V segment lost 1 base, leaving 1 base of the junction unmatched. The germline V gene encodes CDR1 SGHDN and CDR2 FVKESK. CDR3 nucleotides: TGTGCCAGCAGCCAAGGACAGGGATCCTACGAGCAGTACTTC. Its protein product is CASSQGQGSYEQYF.

This clonotype came up many times. The chain couples TRBV4-3 to TRBJ1-2; TRBD1 is a possible D gene (5 bases). The CDR3 spans 17 residues. V was trimmed by 1 base and J by 4 bases, leaving 19 bases between them. The germline gives CDR1 LGHNA, CDR2 YSLEER. In DNA form, the CDR3 reads TGCGCCAGCAGCCAAGGGGCAGGGAAGCGGCTGAGCTATGGCTACACCTTC. Translating gives CASSQGAGKRLSYGYTF.

In this sample, this clonotype is medium-sized. V usage is TRBV14 and J usage is TRBJ2-1, with TRBD2 matching 12 bases. V lost 1 base to trimming and J lost 9 bases; unmatched junction nucleotides: 16. From germline, CDR1 is SGHDN and CDR2 FVKESK. This CDR3 comprises 19 residues. This CDR3 is CASSQVALAGGFESGEQFF. For the CDR3, the DNA is TGTGCCAGCAGCCAAGTAGCGCTAGCGGGGGGGTTTGAGAGTGGTGAGCAGTTCTTC.

The rearrangement links TRBV12-3 or TRBV12-4 to TRBJ2-2; D tentatively reads TRBD1 or TRBD2 (5 bases each). The CDR3 contains 14 residues. Trimming removed 8 bases from V and 0 bases from J, with 10 bases in between. The CDR3 nucleotides read TGTGCCAGCTCCGGGACGGCGAACACCGGGGAGCTGTTTTTT. This translates into CASSGTANTGELFF.

The chain has TRBV2 and TRBJ2-2; TRBD2 matches 14 bases. The ends lost 6 bases at V and 6 bases at J; junction bases unmatched: 6. CDR3 length: 16 amino acids. Germline CDR1 is SNHLY and CDR2 is FYNNEI. CDR3 sequence reads: CASSTGTSGSAGELFF. The CDR3 DNA sequence: TGTGCCAGCAGCACCGGGACTAGCGGGAGCGCCGGGGAGCTGTTTTTT. Based on the CDR3 plus reference TRBV2 and TRBJ2-2, the full variable domain is EPEVTQTPSHQVTQMGQEVILRCVPISNHLYFYWYRQILGQKVEFLVSFYNNEISEKSEIFDDQFSVERPDGSNFTLKIRSTKLEDSAMYFCASSTGTSGSAGELFFGEGSRLTVL.

This sequence joins TRBV7-8 and TRBJ1-2; D is undetermined. The CDR3 has 11 residues. Germline V gives CDR1 SGHVS, CDR2 FQNEAQ. Trimming pared 5 bases from V and 6 bases from J, leaving 7 bases between. CDR3 DNA sequence: TGTGCCAGCAGCCCATTAGATGGCTACACCTTC. Encoded protein: CASSPLDGYTF. Variable domain in full (rest from reference TRBV7-8 and TRBJ1-2): GAGVSQSPRYKVAKRGQDVALRCDPISGHVSLFWYQQALGQGPEFLTYFQNEAQLDKSGLPSDRFFAERPEGSVSTLKIQRTQQEDSAVYLCASSPLDGYTFGSGTRLTVV.

This clonotype was recorded a few times. The V gene is TRBV6-4, the J gene TRBJ2-2; TRBD2 agrees at 10 bases. The CDR3 spans 15 residues. Germline assignment: CDR1 MRHNA and CDR2 SNTAGT. J gave up 1 base and V 8 bases, and 4 bases lay outside the gene matches. The CDR3 coding sequence is TGTGCCAGCTCGATAGCGGGAGGGAACACCGGGGAGCTGTTTTTT. This encodes CASSIAGGNTGELFF.

This clonotype was found many times. The chain uses TRBV10-1 and TRBJ2-1; a possible D gene is TRBD1 (6 bases). Trimming took off 4 bases at V and 8 bases at J, with 12 bases between the two ends. This CDR3 spans 13 amino acids. CDR1 and CDR2 (germline): WNHNN, SYGVQD (reference sequence). CDR3 nucleotides: TGCGCCAGCAGTGTTACCCCAGGGGATGAGCAGTTCTTC. Its translation is CASSVTPGDEQFF.

This chain uses TRBV15 with TRBJ1-1; D uncertain. The V and J ends lost 4 bases and 9 bases respectively, with 15 bases between them. Germline values: CDR1 LNHNV, CDR2 YYDKDF (reference sequence). The CDR3 sequence is 13 residues long. CDR3 coding DNA: TGTGCCACCAGCACACGACTGGAGGGAAAAGCTTTCTTT. Its protein is CATSTRLEGKAFF.

This clonotype has just a few counts. This chain connects TRBV20-1 to TRBJ2-2; D call uncertain. CDR3 length: 12 amino acids. V lost 8 bases to trimming and J lost 5 bases, with 12 bases between them. The germline V gene has CDR1 DFQATT and CDR2 SNEGSKA (reference sequence). This chain's CDR3 is CSQPGFTGELFF. Written as DNA, the CDR3 is TGCAGTCAGCCGGGTTTTACCGGGGAGCTGTTTTTT.

This clonotype was picked up many times. The genes are TRBV12-2 and TRBJ1-1; no check of the table's D call, TRBD1, against the DNA was made. TRBV12-2 is tagged as a pseudogene. The CDR3 is made up of 18 amino acids. The CDR3 is CASRANNRLLEPNTEAFF. DNA for the CDR3: TGTGCAAGTCGCGCTAATAACAGGTTGCTGGAACCGAACACTGAAGCTTTCTTT.

The chain combines TRBV19 with TRBJ1-1, with D possibly TRBD1 on 6 matching bases. This CDR3 region has 14 residues. Trimming stripped 2 bases from V and 2 bases from J, with 9 bases between. Per germline, CDR1 LNHDA and CDR2 SQIVND (reference sequence). In nucleotides, the CDR3 is TGTGCCAGTAGTATAACAGGGACTAACACTGAAGCTTTCTTT. This codes for CASSITGTNTEAFF.